Below are 2 T cell receptor beta chains sequenced from a single sample in a study of monozygotic twins with inflammatory bowel disease. Reanalyzing the 5' RACE reads, TCRdb keeps one entry per CDR3 protein, without DNA. The ten top clones account for approximately 2.3%, within a sample of around 380,000 distinct CDR3 sequences. Sequencing was carried out using blood. The origin of the receptors is a human donor with ulcerative colitis or Crohn's disease, or a healthy co-twin of an affected twin (not recorded which).

The V and J genes are TRBV2 and TRBJ2-4; without DNA, the TCRdb call of TRBD1 cannot be checked. Germline V CDR1 and CDR2: SNHLY, FYNNEI. CDR3 length: 12 amino acids. CDR3 residues: CASSTGTHIQYF.

The chain couples TRBV12-3 or TRBV12-4 to TRBJ2-3; there is no DNA to check the TCRdb D call of TRBD1. This CDR3 is 12 amino acids long. The CDR3 spells CASSFRGDTQYF.